The rows below give T cell receptor beta chains drawn from one sample of a study of T cells after yellow fever vaccination. TCRdb called the 5' RACE reads again in MiXCR, with one record for every CDR3 protein. Seen here are just under 600,000 distinct CDR3 sequences, about 13% observed once, and the top ten hold 11% to 15%. The sample consisted of PBMCs, taken on the day of the yellow fever booster vaccination. The receptors shown here come from a man aged 25 to 45 who received the YFV17D yellow fever vaccine. Both conserved end residues are part of each CDR3. The D gene is left open where the match is weak. Clone size is given for some rows only: seen once, a few or many times, or a class if the clone is expanded.

d_gene	v_gene	j_gene	abundance	CDR3nt	CDR3aa
NA	TRBV19	TRBJ1-3	few	TGTGCCAGTAGCAACCTCGGTAGGCCCTCTGGAAACACCATATATTTT	CASSNLGRPSGNTIYF
NA	TRBV6-1	TRBJ2-3	NA	TGTGCCAGCAGGCAGGACGGGATCAGCACAGATACGCAGTATTTT	CASRQDGISTDTQYF
NA	TRBV19	TRBJ2-6	NA	TGTGCCAGTAGTGAACAGTACTCTGGGGCCAACGTCCTGACTTTC	CASSEQYSGANVLTF
NA	TRBV12-3/TRBV12-4	TRBJ2-2	NA	TGTGCCAGCAGTCGACAAGGGACCCGGGGCGGGGAGCTGTTTTTT	CASSRQGTRGGELFF
TRBD1	TRBV7-8	TRBJ2-3	few	TGTGCCAGCAGCTTAGGGACAGGGGTAGATACGCAGTATTTT	CASSLGTGVDTQYF
TRBD1	TRBV11-2	TRBJ1-2	NA	TGTGCCAGCTCCCGGACAGGAACTTCCTATGGCTACACCTTC	CASSRTGTSYGYTF
NA	TRBV20-1	TRBJ2-7	many	TGCAGTGCTAGAGATCGGCGGAAGTCCGAGCAGTACTTC	CSARDRRKSEQYF
NA	TRBV7-2	TRBJ1-5	NA	TGTGCCAGCAGCTTCGGACGGGTTAGCAATCAGCCCCAGCATTTT	CASSFGRVSNQPQHF
NA	TRBV5-4	TRBJ2-1	many	TGTGCCAGCAGCTCAACAGGGAGGAATGAGCAGTTCTTC	CASSSTGRNEQFF
NA	TRBV4-3	TRBJ1-1	NA	TGCGCCAGCAGCAACTGGACGGAGAACACTGAAGCTTTCTTT	CASSNWTENTEAFF
NA	TRBV7-8	TRBJ2-7	NA	TGTGCCAGCACGTTAAATTTCTACGAGCAGTACTTC	CASTLNFYEQYF
NA	TRBV18	TRBJ2-4	NA	TGTGCCAGCTCACGGGAACTGGCCAAAAACATTCAGTACTTC	CASSRELAKNIQYF
NA	TRBV6-5	TRBJ1-3	many	TGTGCCAGCAGTTACGGAAACACCATATATTTT	CASSYGNTIYF
NA	TRBV18	TRBJ1-3	NA	TGTGCCAGCTCACCACCGACGGATTCTGGAAACACCATATATTTT	CASSPPTDSGNTIYF
NA	TRBV5-3	TRBJ2-6	NA	TGTGCCAGAAGCTTGGGATGTGGGGCCAACGTCCTGACTTTC	CARSLGCGANVLTF
NA	TRBV12-3/TRBV12-4	TRBJ2-5	NA	TGTGCCAGCAGTTTCAACAGGAACCAAGAGACCCAGTACTTC	CASSFNRNQETQYF
TRBD2	TRBV29-1	TRBJ2-3	few	TGCAGCGTCGAGGGACTAGCGGGAGTATCAGATACGCAGTATTTT	CSVEGLAGVSDTQYF
NA	TRBV4-1	TRBJ1-2	NA	TGCGCCAGCAGCCAAGATGGGGCCCACGGCGGCTACACCTTC	CASSQDGAHGGYTF
TRBD2	TRBV20-1	TRBJ2-3	few	TGCAGTGCGTCGGGACTAGCGGGAGTAGCTGATACGCAGTATTTT	CSASGLAGVADTQYF
NA	TRBV14	TRBJ2-1	NA	TGTGCCAGCAGCCCCATTCCGGGACCCCTAGAGGGTGAGCAGTTCTTC	CASSPIPGPLEGEQFF
NA	TRBV6-5	TRBJ2-7	few	TGTGCCAGCAGTTATCGGGCGGGCCGTTACGAGCAGTACTTC	CASSYRAGRYEQYF
NA	TRBV29-1	TRBJ2-7	few	TGCAGCGTGACCCTCGGGGGCGAGCAGTACTTC	CSVTLGGEQYF
NA	TRBV24-1	TRBJ2-2	NA	TGTGCCACCAGTGATTTGTTTGGATCGAACACCGGGGAGCTGTTTTTT	CATSDLFGSNTGELFF
NA	TRBV29-1	TRBJ2-7	NA	TGCAGCGTACAAGGGCGGGACAGATTTACCTACAAGCAGTACTTC	CSVQGRDRFTYKQYF
NA	TRBV10-3	TRBJ2-3	NA	TGTGCCATCAGTGAGTCATCTGGGCTTAGCACAGATACGCAGTATTTT	CAISESSGLSTDTQYF
NA	TRBV28	TRBJ2-3	NA	TGTGCCAGCAGTCTCCTGAACGGGGCAGATACGCAGTATTTT	CASSLLNGADTQYF
NA	TRBV6-1	TRBJ1-2	NA	TGTGCCAGCAGTGAATTCGCAGGACGGCGGCGGTTTGATGGCTACACCTTC	CASSEFAGRRRFDGYTF
TRBD2	TRBV12-3/TRBV12-4	TRBJ2-3	NA	TGTGCCAACCGGGAGGGGTCTTGGCCAGATACGCAGTATTTT	CANREGSWPDTQYF
NA	TRBV7-2	TRBJ1-2	few	TGTGCCAGCAGCATGGACACCCGATCCACTAACTATGGCTACACCTTC	CASSMDTRSTNYGYTF
NA	TRBV3-1	TRBJ1-3	few	TGTGCCAGCAGCCAAGGATCTGGAAACACCATATATTTT	CASSQGSGNTIYF
NA	TRBV28	TRBJ2-7	NA	TGTGCCAGCAGTTTTAACAGACTTCTTTTCGAGCAGTACTTC	CASSFNRLLFEQYF
TRBD1	TRBV5-1	TRBJ2-2	few	TGCGCCAGCAGCCAGAACTTGGACAGGGGCACCGGGGAGCTGTTTTTT	CASSQNLDRGTGELFF
NA	TRBV7-2	TRBJ2-7	few	TGTGCCAGCAGCTCCCAGAGGTACGAGCAGTACTTC	CASSSQRYEQYF
NA	TRBV9	TRBJ2-3	NA	TGTGCCAGCAGCGTCCTACCGAGCACAGATACGCAGTATTTT	CASSVLPSTDTQYF
NA	TRBV29-1	TRBJ2-2	once	TGCAGCGTTCTCACGGGGGAGCTGTTTTTT	CSVLTGELFF
TRBD1	TRBV6-2/TRBV6-3	TRBJ2-7	NA	TGTGCCAGCAGTTACCCTCAACAGGGGTCCTACGAGCAGTACTTC	CASSYPQQGSYEQYF
TRBD2	TRBV11-2	TRBJ2-1	few	TGTGCCAGCAGCTTAGTCCTCGGGACTAACAATGAGCAGTTCTTC	CASSLVLGTNNEQFF
NA	TRBV4-2	TRBJ1-1	NA	TGTGCCAGCAGCCAAGTCACTTCAACCCGAGGGACTGAAGCTTTCTTT	CASSQVTSTRGTEAFF
NA	TRBV30	TRBJ1-1	few	TGTGCCTGGAGTGTAGGGGGGCGAACGGCTGAAGCTTTCTTT	CAWSVGGRTAEAFF
TRBD1	TRBV28	TRBJ2-3	NA	TGTGCCAGCAGTTTACCTGACAGGGTACATCTATATACGCAGTATTTT	CASSLPDRVHLYTQYF
NA	TRBV7-2	TRBJ1-5	few	TGTGCCAGCAGCTTAGACAGGGTTCTTCAGCCCCAGCATTTT	CASSLDRVLQPQHF
NA	TRBV10-3	TRBJ2-1	few	TGTGCCGCAACAAGGAATATCGGGACAAACTACAATGAGCAGTTCTTC	CAATRNIGTNYNEQFF
NA	TRBV6-6	TRBJ2-5	few	TGTGCCAGCAGCTCGCCGGGTGGGACCCAGTACTTC	CASSSPGGTQYF
NA	TRBV10-3	TRBJ1-1	few	TGTGCCATCACTGGACAGTGGAACACTGAAGCTTTCTTT	CAITGQWNTEAFF
NA	TRBV20-1	TRBJ2-7	many	TGCAGTGCTAGGGGGGCCTACGAGCAGTACTTC	CSARGAYEQYF
TRBD2	TRBV29-1	TRBJ2-5	few	TGCAGCGTTCTAGCGGGGGGGGAGACCCAGTACTTC	CSVLAGGETQYF
NA	TRBV15	TRBJ2-1	NA	TGTGCCACCAGCTCAGGTCCCCGTCCCAATGAGCAGTTCTTC	CATSSGPRPNEQFF